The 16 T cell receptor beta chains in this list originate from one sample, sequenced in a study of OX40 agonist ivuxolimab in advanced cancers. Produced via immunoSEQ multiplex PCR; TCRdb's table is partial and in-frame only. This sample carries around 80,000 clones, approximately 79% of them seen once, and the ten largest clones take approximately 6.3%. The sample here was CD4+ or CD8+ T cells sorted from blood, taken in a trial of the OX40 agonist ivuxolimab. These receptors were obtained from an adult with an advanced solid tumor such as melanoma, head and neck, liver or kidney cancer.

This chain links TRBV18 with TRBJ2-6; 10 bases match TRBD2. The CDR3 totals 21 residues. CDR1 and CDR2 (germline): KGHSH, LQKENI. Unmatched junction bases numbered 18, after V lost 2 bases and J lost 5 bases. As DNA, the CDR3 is TGTGCCAGCTCACCAGCAAACCTAGCGGGAGTCGATGGGGTACGGGCCAACGTCCTGACTTTC. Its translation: CASSPANLAGVDGVRANVLTF.

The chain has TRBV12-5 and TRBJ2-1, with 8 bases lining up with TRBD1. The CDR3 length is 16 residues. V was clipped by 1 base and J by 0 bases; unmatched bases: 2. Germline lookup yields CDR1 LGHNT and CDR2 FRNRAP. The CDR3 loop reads CASGLATGGSYNEQFF. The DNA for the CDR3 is TGTGCTAGTGGTTTGGCCACAGGGGGCTCCTACAATGAGCAGTTCTTC.

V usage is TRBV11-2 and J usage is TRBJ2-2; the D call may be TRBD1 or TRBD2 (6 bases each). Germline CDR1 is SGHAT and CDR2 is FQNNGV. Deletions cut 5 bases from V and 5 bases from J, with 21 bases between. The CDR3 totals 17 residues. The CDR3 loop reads CASSPIGGQGWTGELFF. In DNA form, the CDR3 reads TGTGCCAGCAGCCCGATAGGGGGGCAGGGTTGGACCGGGGAGCTGTTTTTT. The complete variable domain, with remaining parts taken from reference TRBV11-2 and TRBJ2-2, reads EAGVAQSPRYKIIEKRQSVAFWCNPISGHATLYWYQQILGQGPKLLIQFQNNGVVDDSQLPKDRFSAERLKGVDSTLKIQPAKLEDSAVYLCASSPIGGQGWTGELFFGEGSRLTVL.

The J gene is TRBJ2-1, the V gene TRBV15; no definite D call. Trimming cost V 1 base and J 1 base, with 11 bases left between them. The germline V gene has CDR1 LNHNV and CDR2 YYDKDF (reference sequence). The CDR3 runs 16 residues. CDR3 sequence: CATSRGGQPSYNEQFF. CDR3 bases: TGTGCCACCAGCAGAGGTGGGCAGCCGTCCTACAATGAGCAGTTCTTC.

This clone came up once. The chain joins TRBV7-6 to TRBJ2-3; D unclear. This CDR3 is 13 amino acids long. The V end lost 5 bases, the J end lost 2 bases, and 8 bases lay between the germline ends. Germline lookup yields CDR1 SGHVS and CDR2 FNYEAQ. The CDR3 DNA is TGTGCCAGCAGCCTGGTATTCACAGATACGCAGTATTTT. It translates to CASSLVFTDTQYF.

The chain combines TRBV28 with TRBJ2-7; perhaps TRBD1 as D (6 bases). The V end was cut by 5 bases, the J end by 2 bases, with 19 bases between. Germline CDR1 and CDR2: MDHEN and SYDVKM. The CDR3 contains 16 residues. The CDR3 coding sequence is TGTGCCAGCAGTCCACACAGGGACCTTCTTACCTACGAGCAGTACTTC. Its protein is CASSPHRDLLTYEQYF.

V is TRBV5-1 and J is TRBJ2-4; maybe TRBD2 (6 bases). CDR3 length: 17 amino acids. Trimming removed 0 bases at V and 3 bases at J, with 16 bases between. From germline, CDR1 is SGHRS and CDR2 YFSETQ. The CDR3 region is CASSLVGLRDDKNIQYF. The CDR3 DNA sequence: TGCGCCAGCAGCTTGGTGGGCTTGCGGGATGACAAAAACATTCAGTACTTC.

Here the CDR3 reads CASSVGGNPGNTIYF. For the CDR3, the DNA is TGTGCCAGCAGCGTAGGAGGGAATCCTGGAAACACCATATATTTT. V gene TRBV9 combines with J gene TRBJ1-3, with no clear D. Germline assignment: CDR1 SGDLS and CDR2 YYNGEE. V was clipped by 0 bases and J by 2 bases, with 9 bases between them. The CDR3 consists of 15 residues.

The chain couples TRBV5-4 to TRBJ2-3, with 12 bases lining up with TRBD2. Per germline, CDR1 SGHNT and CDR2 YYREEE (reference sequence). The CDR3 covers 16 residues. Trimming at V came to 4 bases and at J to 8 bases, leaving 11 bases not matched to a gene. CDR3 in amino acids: CASSRSTSGRSVTQYF. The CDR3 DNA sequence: TGTGCCAGCAGCCGATCGACTAGCGGGAGATCAGTTACGCAGTATTTT.

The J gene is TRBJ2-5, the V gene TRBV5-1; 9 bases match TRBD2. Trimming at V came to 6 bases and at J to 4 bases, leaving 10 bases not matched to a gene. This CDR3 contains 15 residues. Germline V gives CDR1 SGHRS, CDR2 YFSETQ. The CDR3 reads CASTPVAGVGETQYF. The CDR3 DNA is TGCGCCAGCACCCCTGTAGCGGGAGTTGGAGAGACCCAGTACTTC. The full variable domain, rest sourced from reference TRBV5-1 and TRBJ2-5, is KAGVTQTPRYLIKTRGQQVTLSCSPISGHRSVSWYQQTPGQGLQFLFEYFSETQRNKGNFPGRFSGRQFSNSRSEMNVSTLELGDSALYLCASTPVAGVGETQYFGPGTRLLVL.

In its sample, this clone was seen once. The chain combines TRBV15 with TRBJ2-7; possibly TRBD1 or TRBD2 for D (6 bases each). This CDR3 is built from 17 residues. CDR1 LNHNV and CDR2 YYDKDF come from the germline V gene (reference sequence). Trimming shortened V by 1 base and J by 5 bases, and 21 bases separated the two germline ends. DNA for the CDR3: TGTGCCACCAGCAGAGGTAGCGGACAGAAGCCTGCCGACGAGCAGTACGTC. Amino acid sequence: CATSRGSGQKPADEQYV.

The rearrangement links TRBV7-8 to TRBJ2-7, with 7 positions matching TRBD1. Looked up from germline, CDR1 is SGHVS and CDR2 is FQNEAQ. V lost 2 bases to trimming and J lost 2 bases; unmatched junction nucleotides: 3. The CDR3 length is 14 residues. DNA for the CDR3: TGTGCCAGCAGCTTACACCAGGGGGCCTACGAGCAGTACTTC. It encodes CASSLHQGAYEQYF.

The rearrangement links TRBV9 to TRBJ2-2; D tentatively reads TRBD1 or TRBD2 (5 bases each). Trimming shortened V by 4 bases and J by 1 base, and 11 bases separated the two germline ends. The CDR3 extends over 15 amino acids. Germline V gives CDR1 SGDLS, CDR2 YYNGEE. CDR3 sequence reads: CASSLRDLNTGELFF. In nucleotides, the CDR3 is TGTGCCAGCAGCCTCCGGGACCTGAACACCGGGGAGCTGTTTTTT.

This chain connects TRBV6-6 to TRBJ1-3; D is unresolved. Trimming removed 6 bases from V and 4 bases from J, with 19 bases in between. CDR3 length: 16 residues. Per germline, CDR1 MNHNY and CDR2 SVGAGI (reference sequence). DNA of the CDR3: TGTGCCAGCAGCCCCCGTGGTAGGGAAGGCGGAAACACCATATATTTT. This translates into CASSPRGREGGNTIYF.

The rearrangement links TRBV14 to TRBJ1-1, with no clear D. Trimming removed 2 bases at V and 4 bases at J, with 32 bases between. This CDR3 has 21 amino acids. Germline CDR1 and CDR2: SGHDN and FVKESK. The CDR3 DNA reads TGTGCCAGCAGCCAATGGCCGTTTCGTCAGGAGGGCCGAGGAAGTGGCACTGAAGCTTTCTTT. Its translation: CASSQWPFRQEGRGSGTEAFF.

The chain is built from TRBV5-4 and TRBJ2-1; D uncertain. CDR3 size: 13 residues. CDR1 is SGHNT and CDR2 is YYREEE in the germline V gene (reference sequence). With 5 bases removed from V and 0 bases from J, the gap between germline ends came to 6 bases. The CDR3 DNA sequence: TGTGCCAGCAGGACGGACTCCTACAATGAGCAGTTCTTC. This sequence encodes CASRTDSYNEQFF. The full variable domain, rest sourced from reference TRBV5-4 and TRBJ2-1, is ETGVTQSPTHLIKTRGQQVTLRCSSQSGHNTVSWYQQALGQGPQFIFQYYREEENGRGNFPPRFSGLQFPNYSSELNVNALELDDSALYLCASRTDSYNEQFFGPGTRLTVL.